This TCR beta chain is drawn from a study of TIL therapy for anti-PD-1-resistant metastatic lung cancer. Study overall: Patients had a median age of about 50 years (range 38-75). Half of patients were current or former smokers. Study-wide results and limits: Compared with baseline intratumoral T cells, expanded TIL cultures were more clonal and less diverse (around 5.7% vs 31%).

Sequencing used immunoSEQ v3. This table comes from immunoSEQ multiplex PCR, and its TCRdb copy is limited to in-frame clones, with some not included. Of approximately 97,000 clones in the sample, 50% to 70% were seen once. This CDR3 has 11 residues. The V and J ends lost 2 bases and 6 bases respectively, with 5 bases between them. CDR1 is ENHRY, CDR2 SYGVKD, per germline. Stated time point: pre-treatment sample, taken before nivolumab and TIL therapy. Most excised metastases sampled were pleural nodules or supraclavicular lymph nodes. A word on this clone: No antigen is known for it.

The J gene is TRBJ2-7, the V gene TRBV10-3; D uncertain. This material consisted of tumor tissue, taken at baseline. The TCR originated in a person aged 25 to 80 with non-small cell lung cancer. DNA for the CDR3: TGTGCCATCAGTGAGAAGTCCGAGCAGTACTTC. Translating gives CAISEKSEQYF.